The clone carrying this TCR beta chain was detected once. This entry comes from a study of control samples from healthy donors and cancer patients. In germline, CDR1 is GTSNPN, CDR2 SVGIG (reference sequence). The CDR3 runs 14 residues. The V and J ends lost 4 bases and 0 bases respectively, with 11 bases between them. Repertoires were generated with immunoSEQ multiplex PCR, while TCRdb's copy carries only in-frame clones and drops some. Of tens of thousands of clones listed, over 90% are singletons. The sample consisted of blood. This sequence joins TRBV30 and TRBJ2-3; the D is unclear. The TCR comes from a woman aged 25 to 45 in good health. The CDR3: CAWNLGRSTDTQYF. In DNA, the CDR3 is TGTGCCTGGAATTTGGGTAGGAGCACAGATACGCAGTATTTT.